This T cell receptor (beta chain) was recorded in a study of vaccination effects on CD4 cells after COVID-19. The overall study: Post-vaccine specimens arrived a median 72 days past the second dose.

Ahead of sequencing, the ViraFEST assay grew antigen-specific CD4+ T cells using viral peptide pools. Scientists isolated CD4+ T cells after an approximately 9-day culture period ended. Each participant was administered two doses of either the BNT162b2 or the mRNA-1273 vaccine. The vaccine recipients had no prior SARS-CoV-2 infection, with negative nucleocapsid antibodies. A density of fewer than 2.5 million PBMC per well was used; these cells were cultured with approximately 9.1 IU/ml IL-2 and 10 ug/ml peptides. This CDR3 has 15 residues. Unmatched junction bases numbered 9, after V lost 9 bases and J lost 3 bases. Germline CDR1 is LNHDA and CDR2 is SQIVND (reference sequence). Repertoires were generated with immunoSEQ multiplex PCR, while TCRdb's copy carries only in-frame clones and drops some. The sample has 25,000 to 35,000 clones, about 74% seen once; the top ten hold 15% to 20%. Notes on this clone: Its target is not known.

Study results and limitations: Common cold coronaviruses were cross-recognized by only 1 of 255 vaccine-induced clones in healthy vaccinees.

This chain links TRBV19 with TRBJ2-3; 10 positions match TRBD1. The sequencing used CD4+ T cells from PBMCs cultured with HCoV-OC43 spike peptides, collected after COVID-19 vaccination. Subset given: HCoV-OC43 spike overlapping peptide pool stimulation. The receptor comes from a human donor who received a COVID-19 vaccine. The CDR3 loop reads CASRDRGRETDTQYF. The CDR3, as DNA: TGTGCCAGCCGAGACAGGGGGCGCGAGACAGATACGCAGTATTTT. The whole variable domain, remainder taken from reference TRBV19 and TRBJ2-3, is DGGITQSPKYLFRKEGQNVTLSCEQNLNHDAMYWYRQDPGQGLRLIYYSQIVNDFQKGDIAEGYSVSREKKESFPLTVTSAQKNPTAFYLCASRDRGRETDTQYFGPGTRLTVL.